This TCR beta chain was recovered during a study of T cell responses to AZD1222 COVID-19 vaccine. The V gene end was trimmed by 0 bases and the J gene end by 8 bases; junction bases not matched to a gene: 6. The germline V gene encodes CDR1 MNHEY and CDR2 SVGAGI. The CDR3 sequence is 15 residues long. Study-wide results and limits: Researchers report vaccine-associated CD4 TCRs spanning spike, with dominance at 160-218 and 743-854.

The data were produced by immunoSEQ multiplex PCR, yet TCRdb's version contains in-frame clones alone and is incomplete. The sample lists 83,000 or so clones; 91% were seen once. With regard to this clone: Its antigen is not identified.

The sequence came from an adult who received the AZD1222 COVID-19 vaccine. Specimen: peripheral blood, collected 28 days after the second AZD1222 dose. V gene TRBV6-5 combines with J gene TRBJ1-4, with TRBD1 matching over 7 bases. The CDR3: CASSYSGTVFEKLFF. In DNA, the CDR3 is TGTGCCAGCAGTTACTCCGGGACAGTTTTCGAAAAACTGTTTTTT.